This T cell receptor (beta chain) emerged from a study of read filtering for tumor transcriptome and immune sequencing. Study background: Transcriptome libraries were built from DNase-treated RNA. Study-level points and caveats: Sorted CD138-negative bone marrow cells were not purified T cells.

This library used around 400 ng RNA and molecular barcoded adaptors spanning alpha/delta and beta/gamma chains. MiXCR, applied by TCRdb to the reads, yields one record per CDR3 protein. Altogether more than 45,000 distinct CDR3 sequences are present, approximately 13% being singletons, with the ten largest covering around 16%. The ends were cut back, 8 bases at V and 4 bases at J, with 13 bases in the middle. CDR1 is SNHLY and CDR2 is FYNNEI in the germline V gene. The CDR3 spans 13 residues. Every patient had bone marrow sampled while the disease was active. This clonotype was detected many times. Its specificity is not known.

Sequenced: a population of CD138-negative cells sorted from bone marrow. The TCR sequence derives from a donor at least 40 years old with multiple myeloma. J is TRBJ2-3 and V is TRBV2; D is perhaps TRBD1 (5 bases). CDR3 DNA sequence: TGTGCCAGCGGGGCGGAACATTCAGATACGCAGTATTTT. Its protein is CASGAEHSDTQYF.